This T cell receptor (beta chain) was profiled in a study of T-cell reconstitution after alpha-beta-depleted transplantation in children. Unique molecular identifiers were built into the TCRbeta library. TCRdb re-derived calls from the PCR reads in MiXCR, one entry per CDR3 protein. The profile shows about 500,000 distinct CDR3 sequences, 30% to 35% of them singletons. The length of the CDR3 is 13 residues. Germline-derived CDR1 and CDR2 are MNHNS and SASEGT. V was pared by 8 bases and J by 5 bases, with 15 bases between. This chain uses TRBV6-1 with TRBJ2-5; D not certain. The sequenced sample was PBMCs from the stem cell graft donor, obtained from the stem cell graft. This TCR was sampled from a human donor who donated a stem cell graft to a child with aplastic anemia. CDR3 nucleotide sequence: TGTGCCAGCTCCCGCACAGCTAAGGAGACCCAGTACTTC. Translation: CASSRTAKETQYF.